This T cell receptor beta chain is from a study of identifying expanded T cells in peripheral blood (dated by TCRdb to about 2019). General notes on the study: Technical replicates were generated by sequencing separate aliquots of the same genomic DNA pool, and four replicates were compared pairwise.

As to this clone: Its binding antigen is unknown. No per-base quality is available; no much larger clone lies one base away.

During the collection period, no immune events, such as infections, were documented for the healthy donors. Time-dependent variance in a beta-binomial model of T-cell clone differential abundance was calibrated using healthy-donor blood repertoires as a training cohort. The training cohort comprised approximately 10 healthy donors, 3 female and 7 male. An age range of about 29 to 70 years, with an average of 43 years, was recorded for the donors. Whole blood, obtained from a commercial supplier, was collected from each healthy donor at three time points spaced approximately two weeks apart. For immunosequencing, genomic DNA was extracted from unsorted whole blood. On the study overall, not on this receptor specifically: The binomial model flagged approximately 1.2 differentially abundant clones between technical replicates, compared with about 17 over about two weeks and 19 over around 4 weeks. The authors expected biological variance in healthy repertoires might increase further over much longer intervals such as months to years. Both the number of clones called differentially abundant and the false-positive rate were significantly reduced by the beta-binomial model across all healthy-donor time intervals. In all healthy donors, the variance in clone template counts between samples taken around 14 days apart rose significantly as total template count increased.

The immunoSEQ Assay, which uses bias-controlled multiplex PCR amplification of genomic DNA, was used to profile TCRbeta CDR3 regions. In the source study's methods: The absolute abundance of each unique TCRbeta CDR3 region was quantified after sequences were collapsed and filtered. Two models were used to test differential abundance: a binomial model (Fisher-equivalent) and a beta-binomial model that adds time-dependent variance fitted from healthy donors. Clones with fewer than 5 combined templates were excluded, and clones with Benjamini-Hochberg FDR below 0.01 were called differentially abundant. The form v = (b*log(k)+a)^2 was used to model beta-binomial variance as a function of total template count across the two samples. Drawn from immuneACCESS, this table holds only the in-frame rearrangements with V and J called that TCRdb kept. Clones are partly lost; checked studies trace under half to an unresolved V gene and leave the rest unexplained. V, J and clone size were drawn from that table, and D and trimming were deduced from the DNA. This sample holds approximately 120,000 clones; 88% were observed only once. Around 8.2% of the sample is taken by the ten largest.

As encoded in the germline V gene (reference sequence), CDR1 is GTSNPN while CDR2 is SVGIG. The CDR3 holds 11 amino acids from the cysteine to the phenylalanine. The kept DNA is CDR3 alone, 33 bases in frame from the first base. Deletion took 2 bases off V and 6 bases off J, with a span of 8 bases between the germline ends. The chain is made from TRBV30 and TRBJ2-7; the D gene cannot be named for sure. Sequences were obtained from blood. This TCR was sampled from a person aged 18 to 70 in good health. In nucleotide form, the sequence is TGTGCCTGGAGTTTCGTCCGCGAGCAGTACTTC. This sequence encodes CAWSFVREQYF. Reference TRBV30 and TRBJ2-7 proteins supply the regions before and after the CDR3; the full variable domain is: SQTIHQWPATLVQPVGSPLSLECTVEGTSNPNLYWYRQAAGRGLQLLFYSVGIGQISSEVPQNLSASRPQDRQFILSSKKLLLSDSGFYLCAWSFVREQYFGPGTRLTVT.